Presented here are 30 T cell receptor beta chains from one specimen sequenced in a study of blood T cells in healthy people across ages. Using a J-beta primer mix together with a sample-barcoded 5' primer, a second PCR was run for roughly 7 to 12 cycles. TCRdb processed the 5' RACE reads anew with MiXCR; each CDR3 protein has one entry. The table lists 2 million or so distinct CDR3 sequences, around half of them singletons. Specimen: blood. The receptors derive from a woman in her thirties or forties in good health.

V gene TRBV27 combines with J gene TRBJ2-1, with 9 bases identical to TRBD2. Germline CDR1 reads MNHEY; CDR2 reads SMNVEV (reference sequence). The CDR3 contains 19 residues. Trimming cost V 1 base and J 0 bases; bases outside gene matches: 10. The CDR3 region is CASSLFWLAGPSSYNEQFF. Written as DNA, the CDR3 is TGTGCCAGCAGTTTATTTTGGCTAGCGGGGCCCAGCTCCTACAATGAGCAGTTCTTC.

The chain links TRBV6-2 or TRBV6-3 to TRBJ2-7, with TRBD1 matching 8 bases. CDR3 length: 13 amino acids. J gave up 3 bases and V 6 bases, and 4 bases lay outside the gene matches. Germline V CDR1 and CDR2: MNHEY, SVGEGT. CDR3 nucleotide sequence: TGTGCCAGCAGACCGACAGGGGACTACGAGCAGTACTTC. It translates to CASRPTGDYEQYF.

The genes are TRBV7-2 and TRBJ2-1, with 10 bases lining up with TRBD2. V lost 5 bases, J lost 4 bases, and 8 bases stayed unmatched. The CDR3 loop spans 16 amino acids. CDR1 and CDR2 from the germline V gene are SGHTA and FQGNSA. In nucleotides, the CDR3 is TGTGCCAGCAGCCAACCTAGGACTAGCGGATACAATGAGCAGTTCTTC. It is translated as CASSQPRTSGYNEQFF.

A few counts support this clonotype. The chain recombines TRBV5-1 with TRBJ2-5; possibly TRBD1 for D (6 bases). The germline CDR1 and CDR2 sequences are SGHRS and YFSETQ. The CDR3 is 17 residues long. Deletions cut 2 bases from V and 1 base from J, with 18 bases between. The CDR3 protein is CASSLTGTPGSQETQYF. Here the CDR3 DNA reads TGCGCCAGCAGCTTAACCGGGACACCAGGCAGCCAAGAGACCCAGTACTTC.

This clonotype came up a few times. The V gene is TRBV21-1, the J gene TRBJ2-7; the tabulated D call, TRBD1, remains unverified against the DNA. TRBV21-1 is annotated as a pseudogene. This CDR3 spans 11 amino acids. The CDR3 DNA is TGTGCCAGCCCTGCAGGGAGAGAGCAGTACTTC. Its protein is CASPAGREQYF.

This clonotype was found a few times. The chain is built from TRBV28 and TRBJ2-5, with 10 bases lining up with TRBD2. Germline assignment: CDR1 MDHEN and CDR2 SYDVKM. The CDR3 contains 16 residues. After removal of 5 bases from V and 3 bases from J, the junction contained 9 bases not matched to a gene. The CDR3 loop is CASSPSGTSEEETQYF. The CDR3 coding sequence is TGTGCCAGCAGTCCCTCCGGGACTAGCGAGGAAGAGACCCAGTACTTC.

This clonotype was observed a handful of times. The CDR3 DNA reads as TGCGCCAGCAGCCAAGTAATGGACGGGTCCTACAATGAGCAGTTCTTC. Translation: CASSQVMDGSYNEQFF. This chain joins TRBV4-3 and TRBJ2-1; D not certain. V lost 1 base to trimming and J lost 1 base, with 11 bases between them. CDR3 size: 16 residues. Germline V gives CDR1 LGHNA, CDR2 YSLEER.

This clonotype appeared a few times. Here the CDR3 reads CASSLTSGPYGYTF. CDR3 in DNA: TGTGCCAGCAGCTTAACGAGTGGGCCGTATGGCTACACCTTC. V and J are TRBV7-3 and TRBJ1-2, with unresolved D. Trimming removed 0 bases from V and 5 bases from J, with 10 bases in between. CDR3 length: 14 residues. Germline CDR1 is SGHTA and CDR2 is FQGTGA.

The chain has TRBV27 and TRBJ2-7; TRBD2 agrees at 7 bases. Trimming cost V 5 bases and J 3 bases; bases outside gene matches: 4. The germline V gene encodes CDR1 MNHEY and CDR2 SMNVEV (reference sequence). The CDR3 covers 13 residues. As DNA, the CDR3 is TGTGCCAGCAGTAGCGGGGATTTCTACGAGCAGTACTTC. Protein product: CASSSGDFYEQYF.

This clonotype has only a few counts. The chain joins TRBV7-2 to TRBJ2-5, with D possibly TRBD1 on 6 matching bases. The germline V and J ends were trimmed by 3 bases and 4 bases, with 12 bases remaining between them. CDR3 length equals 14 residues. Germline lookup yields CDR1 SGHTA and CDR2 FQGNSA. The DNA of the CDR3 is TGTGCCAGCAGCTTGTCTACAGGGACAGAGACCCAGTACTTC. Protein: CASSLSTGTETQYF.

This chain links TRBV2 with TRBJ2-5, with TRBD1 matching over 12 bases. TRBJ2-7 matches the DNA end more closely, so the J call is doubtful. Germline CDR1 reads SNHLY; CDR2 reads FYNNEI. The CDR3 extends over 15 amino acids. DNA for the CDR3: TGTGCCAGCAGTGAGTTTGGGACAGGGGGCCACGAGCAGTACTTC. It translates to CASSEFGTGGHEQYF.

The rearrangement uses TRBV15 and TRBJ1-2; 8 nucleotides match TRBD1. J was trimmed by 5 bases and V by 1 base; bases with no gene match: 6. The germline V gene has CDR1 LNHNV and CDR2 YYDKDF (reference sequence). This CDR3 spans 15 amino acids. CDR3 sequence: CATSRGQGRNYGYTF. CDR3 bases: TGTGCCACCAGCAGAGGACAGGGGCGGAATTATGGCTACACCTTC.

This clonotype was seen a few times. The chain joins TRBV28 to TRBJ2-5; perhaps TRBD1 as D (6 bases). The CDR3 runs 14 residues. Per germline, CDR1 MDHEN and CDR2 SYDVKM. Trimming took off 7 bases at V and 2 bases at J, with 14 bases between the two ends. The CDR3 nucleotides are TGTGCCAGCAATCCTCTCACAGGGCAAGAGACCCAGTACTTC. It encodes CASNPLTGQETQYF.

This clonotype was recorded a few times. The J gene is TRBJ2-4, the V gene TRBV6-1; TRBD1 agrees at 9 bases. From germline, CDR1 is MNHNS and CDR2 SASEGT. The length of the CDR3 is 17 residues. With 8 bases clipped from V and 7 bases from J, the junction kept 18 bases outside the gene matches. The CDR3 here is CASSDGQGNFKLNIQYF. CDR3 bases: TGTGCCAGCTCAGACGGACAGGGGAATTTTAAATTGAACATTCAGTACTTC.

There are many counts of this clonotype. The V and J genes are TRBV12-3 or TRBV12-4 and TRBJ2-7; D uncertain. Trimming pared 6 bases from V and 2 bases from J, leaving 8 bases between. This CDR3 contains 12 residues. In nucleotides, the CDR3 is TGTGCCAGCAGCCTCTCAGCCTACGAGCAGTACTTC. It translates to CASSLSAYEQYF.

This rearrangement joins TRBV11-2 to TRBJ2-1; D ambiguous. The ends were cut back, 1 base at V and 7 bases at J, with 11 bases in the middle. The germline V gene encodes CDR1 SGHAT and CDR2 FQNNGV. This CDR3 has 14 residues. The CDR3 nucleotides are TGTGCCAGCAGCTTAGCCCCCTGGGGTAATGAGCAGTTCTTC. Its translation: CASSLAPWGNEQFF. Filled out from reference TRBV11-2 and TRBJ2-1, the complete variable domain reads EAGVAQSPRYKIIEKRQSVAFWCNPISGHATLYWYQQILGQGPKLLIQFQNNGVVDDSQLPKDRFSAERLKGVDSTLKIQPAKLEDSAVYLCASSLAPWGNEQFFGPGTRLTVL.

The rearrangement uses TRBV28 and TRBJ2-1, with D tentatively TRBD1 or TRBD2 (5 bases each). Germline loops: CDR1 MDHEN, CDR2 SYDVKM. The CDR3 contains 15 residues. V was trimmed by 7 bases and J by 2 bases, leaving 15 bases between them. CDR3 region: CASNIRGSPYNEQFF. In DNA form, the CDR3 reads TGTGCCAGCAACATCCGGGGCAGCCCCTACAATGAGCAGTTCTTC.

A few counts support this clonotype. The chain recombines TRBV5-1 with TRBJ1-4; 10 positions agree with TRBD1. V lost 4 bases and J lost 3; bases outside the gene matches: 9. Germline V gene lookup returns CDR1 SGHRS and CDR2 YFSETQ. The CDR3 has 17 amino acids. CDR3 amino acids: CASSHGGTGVPNEKLFF. CDR3 in DNA: TGCGCCAGCAGCCACGGAGGGACAGGGGTACCTAATGAAAAACTGTTTTTT.

This clonotype was observed a handful of times. The V call is TRBV5-5, the J call TRBJ2-3; D is unresolved. The CDR3 loop spans 15 amino acids. V lost 1 base and J lost 0, with 9 bases in between. The germline V gene encodes CDR1 SGHKS and CDR2 YYEKEE (reference sequence). The CDR3 bases are TGTGCCAGCAGCTTGTGGCCCACTAGCACAGATACGCAGTATTTT. Translated, it gives CASSLWPTSTDTQYF.

The genes are TRBV27 and TRBJ2-3, with a possible D match to TRBD1 (6 bases). The CDR3 runs 14 residues. From germline, CDR1 is MNHEY and CDR2 SMNVEV (reference sequence). With 6 bases removed from V and 2 bases from J, the gap between germline ends came to 12 bases. The CDR3 DNA is TGTGCCAGCAGCCCGGGACACCCCACAGATACGCAGTATTTT. Its protein is CASSPGHPTDTQYF.

CDR3 sequence: CASTKDWSIQYF. CDR3 nucleotide sequence: TGTGCCAGCACTAAAGACTGGAGTATTCAGTACTTC. The V and J genes are TRBV5-6 and TRBJ2-4, with no clear D. CDR3 length equals 12 residues. Trimming cost V 6 bases and J 10 bases, with 14 bases left between them. Germline V lookup: CDR1 SGHDT, CDR2 YYEEEE. Combining the CDR3 with reference TRBV5-6 and TRBJ2-4 gives the whole variable domain DAGVTQSPTHLIKTRGQQVTLRCSPKSGHDTVSWYQQALGQGPQFIFQYYEEEERQRGNFPDRFSGHQFPNYSSELNVNALLLGDSALYLCASTKDWSIQYFGAGTRLSVL.

This clonotype has a handful of counts. The rearrangement uses TRBV29-1 and TRBJ2-3; TRBD1 aligns across 7 bases. CDR1 and CDR2 from the germline V gene are SQVTM and ANQGSEA. The CDR3 runs 13 residues. With 7 bases clipped from V and 2 bases from J, the junction kept 6 bases outside the gene matches. The CDR3 bases are TGCAGCGCGAACAGGGGTCCCACAGATACGCAGTATTTT. It is translated as CSANRGPTDTQYF.

This clonotype was recorded a few times. This chain's CDR3 is CASSQAGAVDEQFF. Written as DNA, the CDR3 is TGTGCCAGCAGCCAAGCGGGGGCTGTGGATGAGCAGTTCTTC. The chain couples TRBV4-2 to TRBJ2-1; perhaps D is TRBD1 or TRBD2 (6 bases each). The CDR3 has 14 amino acids. CDR1 and CDR2 (germline): LGHNA, YNFKEQ. The V end was cut by 1 base, the J end by 8 bases, with 12 bases between.

The gene calls are TRBV4-3 and TRBJ1-2; a weak D match, TRBD1 (6 bases). Between the trimmed V and J ends, which lost 0 bases and 3 bases, there was a span of 23 bases. Germline lookup yields CDR1 LGHNA and CDR2 YSLEER. The CDR3 runs 19 residues. CDR3 region: CASSQDITPGQGRDYGYTF. Here the CDR3 DNA reads TGCGCCAGCAGCCAAGATATCACCCCAGGGCAGGGGAGAGACTATGGCTACACCTTC.

V and J are TRBV9 and TRBJ2-1; 7 bases align to TRBD2. With 0 bases clipped from V and 4 bases from J, the junction kept 7 bases outside the gene matches. The CDR3 loop spans 16 amino acids. The germline gives CDR1 SGDLS, CDR2 YYNGEE. DNA for the CDR3: TGTGCCAGCAGCGTAGATGTGGGGGGGACTTACAATGAGCAGTTCTTC. Translating gives CASSVDVGGTYNEQFF.

In regard to this clonotype: Mismatch with germline at one junction end may stem from a read error. The J gene is TRBJ2-1, the V gene TRBV5-1, with 8 bases aligning to TRBD1. This CDR3 contains 16 residues. Germline CDR1 reads SGHRS; CDR2 reads YFSETQ. The CDR3 sequence is CASSVTGGATYNEQFF. CDR3 nucleotide sequence: TGTGCCAGCAGCGTCACAGGGGGTGCCACCTACAATGAGCAGTTCTTC.

The rearrangement uses TRBV7-2 and TRBJ1-6, with D uncertain. There are 14 residues in the CDR3. Trimming took off 5 bases at V and 4 bases at J, with 9 bases between the two ends. CDR1 and CDR2 (germline): SGHTA, FQGNSA. The CDR3 sequence: CASSTRTYNSPLHF. The CDR3 nucleotides read TGTGCCAGCAGCACCCGAACTTATAATTCACCCCTCCACTTT. Full variable domain (remainder filled in from reference TRBV7-2 and TRBJ1-6): GAGVSQSPSNKVTEKGKDVELRCDPISGHTALYWYRQSLGQGLEFLIYFQGNSAPDKSGLPSDRFSAERTGGSVSTLTIQRTQQEDSAVYLCASSTRTYNSPLHFGNGTRLTVT.

Note on this clonotype: An end of the junction differs from the germline gene, which may be a read error. V and J are TRBV7-8 and TRBJ2-4; the D gene is possibly TRBD1 (6 bases). The germline V gene has CDR1 SGHVS and CDR2 FQNEAQ. This CDR3 is built from 14 residues. CDR3 sequence: CVSGHDRAKNIQYF. The CDR3 DNA reads TGTGTCAGCGGACATGACAGGGCCAAAAACATTCAGTACTTC.

The V gene is TRBV20-1, the J gene TRBJ1-5; perhaps TRBD1 as D (6 bases). Germline CDR1 reads DFQATT; CDR2 reads SNEGSKA (reference sequence). The CDR3 length is 15 residues. V was trimmed by 7 bases and J by 2 bases, leaving 18 bases between them. CDR3 sequence reads: CSVGRGGIGNQPQHF. CDR3 nucleotide sequence: TGCAGTGTCGGCAGGGGTGGGATCGGCAATCAGCCCCAGCATTTT.

This chain connects TRBV20-1 to TRBJ2-7; 12 nucleotides agree with TRBD2. The junction had 12 bases not matched to a gene; V was cut back by 2 bases and J by 4 bases. The germline V gene encodes CDR1 DFQATT and CDR2 SNEGSKA (reference sequence). This CDR3 contains 17 residues. CDR3: CSARLPNLAGGQYEQYF. As DNA, the CDR3 is TGCAGTGCTAGATTACCCAATCTAGCGGGGGGGCAGTACGAGCAGTACTTC.